Below are 4 T cell receptor beta chains sequenced from a single sample in a study of T cells in localized non-small cell lung cancer. Sequenced by immunoSEQ multiplex PCR; TCRdb stores in-frame clones only, minus some. This sample has roughly 4,500 clones, with approximately 21% found just once. The sequences come from lung tumor tissue, collected before any cancer treatment. These receptors were obtained from a female donor over 55 with stage I lung adenocarcinoma.

The rearrangement links TRBV18 to TRBJ2-3, with 8 bases that match TRBD2. From germline, CDR1 is KGHSH and CDR2 LQKENI. The CDR3 is made up of 15 amino acids. J gave up 2 bases and V 2 bases, and 3 bases lay outside the gene matches. The DNA for the CDR3 is TGTGCCAGCTCACCAGAAGCGGGGGTCACAGATACGCAGTATTTT. Translation: CASSPEAGVTDTQYF. The full variable domain, completed using reference TRBV18 and TRBJ2-3, is NAGVMQNPRHLVRRRGQEARLRCSPMKGHSHVYWYRQLPEEGLKFMVYLQKENIIDESGMPKERFSAEFPKEGPSILRIQQVVRGDSAAYFCASSPEAGVTDTQYFGPGTRLTVL.

By its share, this clone is medium-sized. The chain carries TRBV11-3 and TRBJ2-7; a possible D gene is TRBD2 (5 bases). The V end was cut by 5 bases, the J end by 2 bases, with 19 bases between. Germline-derived CDR1 and CDR2 are SGHNT and YENEEA. The CDR3 loop spans 16 amino acids. The CDR3 DNA reads as TGTGCCAGCAGCCGAGAGTGGACCCTCGGGGCCTACGAGCAGTACTTC. Translation gives CASSREWTLGAYEQYF.

This clone is termed medium-sized. The chain recombines TRBV11-3 with TRBJ1-3; D is unclear. The V and J ends lost 3 bases and 2 bases respectively, with 8 bases between them. Germline CDR1 and CDR2: SGHNT and YENEEA. CDR3 size: 14 residues. The DNA of the CDR3 is TGTGCCAGCAGCTTTTACGGGGCTGGAAACACCATATATTTT. Amino acids: CASSFYGAGNTIYF.

This clone is classed as medium-sized. The CDR3 DNA reads as TGTGCCAGCAGCGTAGCCACGGGAGGGAGCATGGATACGCAGTATTTT. Translated: CASSVATGGSMDTQYF. The chain recombines TRBV9 with TRBJ2-3; 8 bases line up with TRBD2. Germline assignment: CDR1 SGDLS and CDR2 YYNGEE. Losses at the gene ends were 0 bases for V and 6 bases for J; bases not matched to a gene: 9. The CDR3 spans 16 residues.